This T cell receptor (beta chain) originates from a study of T cell changes during pregnancy in multiple sclerosis. The CDR3 is 16 residues long. The assay was immunoSEQ multiplex PCR, and TCRdb's table has in-frame clones only and misses some. The sample consists of about 49,000 clones, about 90% of them appearing once. The chain links TRBV1 to TRBJ2-5; the D call TRBD1 from the table was never checked on the DNA. TRBV1 is recorded as a pseudogene. This receptor was taken from a female donor in good health, enrolled as a control in a pregnancy study. Specimen: CD4+ T cells from peripheral blood mononuclear cells, collected in the second trimester of pregnancy. The CDR3 coding sequence is TGCACCAGCAGCCAACGTTGGGGCGGATTCCCAGAGACCCAGTACTTC. Translated, it gives CTSSQRWGGFPETQYF.